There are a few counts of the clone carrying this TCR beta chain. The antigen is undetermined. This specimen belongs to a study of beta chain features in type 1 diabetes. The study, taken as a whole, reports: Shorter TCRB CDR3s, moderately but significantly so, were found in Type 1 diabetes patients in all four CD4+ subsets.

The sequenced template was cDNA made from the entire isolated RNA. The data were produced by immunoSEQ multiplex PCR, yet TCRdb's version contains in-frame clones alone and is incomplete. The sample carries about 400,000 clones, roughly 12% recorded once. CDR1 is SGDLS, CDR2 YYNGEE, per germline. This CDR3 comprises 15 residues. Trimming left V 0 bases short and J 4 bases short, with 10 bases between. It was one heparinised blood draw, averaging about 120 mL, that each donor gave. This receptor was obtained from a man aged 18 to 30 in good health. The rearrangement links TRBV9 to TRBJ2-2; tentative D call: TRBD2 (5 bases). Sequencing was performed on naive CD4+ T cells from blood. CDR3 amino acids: CASSVDAGGTGELFF. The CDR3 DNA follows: TGTGCCAGCAGCGTAGATGCAGGAGGCACCGGGGAGCTGTTTTTT.